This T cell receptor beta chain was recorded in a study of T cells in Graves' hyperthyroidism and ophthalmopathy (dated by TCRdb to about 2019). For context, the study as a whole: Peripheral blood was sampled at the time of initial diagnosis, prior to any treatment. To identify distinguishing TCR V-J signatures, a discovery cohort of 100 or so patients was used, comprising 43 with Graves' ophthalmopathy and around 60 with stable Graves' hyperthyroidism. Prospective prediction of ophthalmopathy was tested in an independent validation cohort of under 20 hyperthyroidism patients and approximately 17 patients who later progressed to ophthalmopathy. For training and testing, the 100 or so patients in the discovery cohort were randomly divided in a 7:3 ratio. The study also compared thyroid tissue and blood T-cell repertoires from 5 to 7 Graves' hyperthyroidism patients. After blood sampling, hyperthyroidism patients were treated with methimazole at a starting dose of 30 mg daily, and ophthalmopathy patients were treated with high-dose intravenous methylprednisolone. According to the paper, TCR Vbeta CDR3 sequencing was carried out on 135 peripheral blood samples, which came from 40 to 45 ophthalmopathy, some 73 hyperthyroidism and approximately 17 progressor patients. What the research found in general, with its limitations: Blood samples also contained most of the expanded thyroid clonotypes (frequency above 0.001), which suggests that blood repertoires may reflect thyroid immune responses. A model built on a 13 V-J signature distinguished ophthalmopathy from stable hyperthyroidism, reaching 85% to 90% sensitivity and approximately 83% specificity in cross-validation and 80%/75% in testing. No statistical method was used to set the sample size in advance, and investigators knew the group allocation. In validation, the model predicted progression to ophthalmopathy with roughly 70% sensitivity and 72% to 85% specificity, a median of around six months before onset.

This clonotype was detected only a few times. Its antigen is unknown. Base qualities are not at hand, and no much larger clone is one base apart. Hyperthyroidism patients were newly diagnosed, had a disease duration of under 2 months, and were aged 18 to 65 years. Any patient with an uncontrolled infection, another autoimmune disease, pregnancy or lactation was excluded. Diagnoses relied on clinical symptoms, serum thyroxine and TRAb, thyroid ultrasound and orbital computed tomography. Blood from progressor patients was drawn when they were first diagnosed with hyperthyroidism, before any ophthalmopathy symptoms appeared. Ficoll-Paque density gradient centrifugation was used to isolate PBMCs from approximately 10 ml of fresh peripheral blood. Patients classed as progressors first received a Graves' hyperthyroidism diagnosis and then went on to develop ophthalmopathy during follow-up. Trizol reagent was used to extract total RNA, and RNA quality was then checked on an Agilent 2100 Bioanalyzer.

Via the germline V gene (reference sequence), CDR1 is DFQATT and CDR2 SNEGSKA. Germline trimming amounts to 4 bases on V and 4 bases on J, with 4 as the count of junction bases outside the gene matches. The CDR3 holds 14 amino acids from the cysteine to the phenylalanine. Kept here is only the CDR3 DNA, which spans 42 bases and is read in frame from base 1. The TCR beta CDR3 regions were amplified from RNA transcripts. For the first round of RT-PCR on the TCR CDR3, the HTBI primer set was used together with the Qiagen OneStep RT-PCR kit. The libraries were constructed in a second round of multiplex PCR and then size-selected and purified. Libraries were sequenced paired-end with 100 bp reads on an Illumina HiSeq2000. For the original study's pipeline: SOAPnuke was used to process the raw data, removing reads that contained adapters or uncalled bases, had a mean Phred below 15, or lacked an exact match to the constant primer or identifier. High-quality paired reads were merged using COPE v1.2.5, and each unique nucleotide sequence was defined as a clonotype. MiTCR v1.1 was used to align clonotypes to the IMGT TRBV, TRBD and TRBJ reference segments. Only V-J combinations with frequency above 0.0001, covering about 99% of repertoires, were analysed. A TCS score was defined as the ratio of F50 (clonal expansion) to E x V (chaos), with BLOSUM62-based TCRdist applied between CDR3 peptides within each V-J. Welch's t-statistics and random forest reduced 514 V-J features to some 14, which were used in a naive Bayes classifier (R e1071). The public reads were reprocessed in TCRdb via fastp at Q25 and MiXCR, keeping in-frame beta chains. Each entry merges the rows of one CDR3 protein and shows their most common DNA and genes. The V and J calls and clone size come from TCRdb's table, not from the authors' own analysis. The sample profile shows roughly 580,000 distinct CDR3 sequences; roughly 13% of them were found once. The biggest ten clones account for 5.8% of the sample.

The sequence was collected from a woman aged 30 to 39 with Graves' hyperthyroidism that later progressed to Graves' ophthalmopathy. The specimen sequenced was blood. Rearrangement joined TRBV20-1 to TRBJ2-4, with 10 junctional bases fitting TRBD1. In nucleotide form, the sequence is TGCAGTGCTACCCCGGGACAGGGGAAAAACATTCAGTACTTC. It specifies CSATPGQGKNIQYF.